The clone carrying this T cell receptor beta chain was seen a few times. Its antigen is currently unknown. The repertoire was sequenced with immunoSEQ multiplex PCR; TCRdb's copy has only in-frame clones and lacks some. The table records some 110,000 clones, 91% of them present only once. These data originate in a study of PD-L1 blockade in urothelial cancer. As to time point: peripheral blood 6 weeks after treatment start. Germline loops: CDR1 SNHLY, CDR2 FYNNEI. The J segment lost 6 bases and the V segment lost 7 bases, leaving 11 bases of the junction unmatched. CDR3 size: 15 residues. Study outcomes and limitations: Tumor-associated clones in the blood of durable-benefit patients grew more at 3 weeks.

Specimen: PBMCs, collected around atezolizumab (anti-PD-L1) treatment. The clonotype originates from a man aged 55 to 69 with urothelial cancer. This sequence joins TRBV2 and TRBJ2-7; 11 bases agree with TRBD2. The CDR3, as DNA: TGTGCCAGCAACCTCCGGGGTAGCGGGAGGGCCGAGCAGTACTTC. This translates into CASNLRGSGRAEQYF.